This is a list of T cell receptor beta chains from one sample in a study of Ad26.COV2.S vaccination and SARS-CoV-2 variants. Here immunoSEQ multiplex PCR was the method, and the copy in TCRdb shows in-frame clones only, minus some. The sample lists around 100,000 clones, 60% to 85% occurring once. Sequenced here: peripheral blood, sampled after recovery from COVID-19. Receptor source: a human donor who had recovered from COVID-19. Each CDR3 is given with its conserved first and last residue. D genes are given only for firm matches. Clone sizes are given selectively: once, few, many, or a class where the clone is expanded.

TRBV2	.	TRBJ2-3	TRBD2	TGTGCCAGCAGTGGGCCCCTAGCGGGGGGTAAAGATACGCAGTATTTT	CASSGPLAGGKDTQYF
TRBV7-9	.	TRBJ1-1	.	TGTGCCAGCAGCTTTGGTGTGGAAGGAGCTTTCTTT	CASSFGVEGAFF
TRBV14	.	TRBJ2-7	.	TGTGCCAGCAGCCAAGAGGCCAGGGGTACCTACGAGCAGTACTTC	CASSQEARGTYEQYF
TRBV12-3/TRBV12-4	.	TRBJ1-3	TRBD1	TGTGCCAGCAGGACAGGGGCTGGAAACACCATATATTTT	CASRTGAGNTIYF
TRBV14	few	TRBJ1-2	.	TGTGCCAGCAGCCAAGAAAAGGGGAGGGGCGGAGGCTACACCTTC	CASSQEKGRGGGYTF
TRBV5-1	few	TRBJ1-2	.	TGCGCCAGCAGTAAGGGGGAGAACTATGGCTACACCTTC	CASSKGENYGYTF
TRBV30	once	TRBJ1-2	.	TGTGCCTGGAGTGTAGGCTTGCGACAATTTAACTATGGCTACACCTTC	CAWSVGLRQFNYGYTF
TRBV6-1	.	TRBJ1-1	.	TGTGCCAGCAGTGAATTTGCAGTTATGAACACTGAAGCTTTCTTT	CASSEFAVMNTEAFF
TRBV10-3	.	TRBJ1-1	.	TGTGCCATCGGCCCTAAAATCGGACAGAACACTGAAGCTTTCTTT	CAIGPKIGQNTEAFF
TRBV2	.	TRBJ1-6	.	TGTGCCAGCTCCCTACAGGAGAATTCACCCCTCCACTTT	CASSLQENSPLHF
TRBV24-1	.	TRBJ2-1	.	TGTGCCACCAGTGATCAACATACACGCGCCAATGAGCAGTTCTTC	CATSDQHTRANEQFF
TRBV2	many	TRBJ2-2	TRBD2	TGTGCCCTACGTGGCGGGGGGGGCTTCGGGGAGCTGTTTTTT	CALRGGGGFGELFF
TRBV6-5	.	TRBJ2-5	TRBD2	TGTGCCAGCAGTTCTAGCGGGGGGGCAGGGACGGAGACCCAGTACTTC	CASSSSGGAGTETQYF
TRBV7-6	.	TRBJ2-2	.	TGTGCCAGCCGCCCCGGATATCGGGGAACGAACACCGGGGAGCTGTTTTTT	CASRPGYRGTNTGELFF
TRBV11-2	.	TRBJ2-3	.	TGTGCCAGCAGCTTCATAGAGGGAGGGGGCGGTACGCAGTATTTT	CASSFIEGGGGTQYF
TRBV29-1	.	TRBJ2-1	.	TGCAGCGTTGAAGATCGGTCAGGGCCAAGGAATGAGCAGTTCTTC	CSVEDRSGPRNEQFF
TRBV7-9	few	TRBJ1-5	.	TGTGCCAGCAGCTTGGGGCGCCTGGGAGGGGGGAACAATCAGCCCCAGCATTTT	CASSLGRLGGGNNQPQHF
TRBV6-2/TRBV6-3	.	TRBJ2-5	.	TGTGCCAGCAGTCCCCGGGAGACCCAGTACTTC	CASSPRETQYF
TRBV6-5	.	TRBJ2-1	TRBD1	TGTGCCAGCAGATTGGACAGGGGTCCCTACAATGAGCAGTTCTTC	CASRLDRGPYNEQFF
TRBV27	.	TRBJ2-7	.	TGTGCCAGCAGTTTTTCCGGGACTCTCACCTACGAGCAGTACTTC	CASSFSGTLTYEQYF
TRBV30	.	TRBJ1-1	.	TGTGCCTGGACCGGGGGGCAGTGGACTGAAGCTTTCTTT	CAWTGGQWTEAFF
TRBV18	.	TRBJ2-1	TRBD2	TGTGCCAGCTCACCACAGCGGGGGGGCTCCTACAATGAGCAGTTCTTC	CASSPQRGGSYNEQFF
TRBV19	once	TRBJ2-7	TRBD2	TGTGCCAGTAGCCCAACTAGCGGGGGGTCGAGCTCCTACGAGCAGTACTTC	CASSPTSGGSSSYEQYF
TRBV7-2	.	TRBJ1-6	TRBD1	TGTGCCAGCAGCTCAAGGGGGGACAGGGGGCGCACATCACCCCTCCACTTT	CASSSRGDRGRTSPLHF
TRBV7-2	.	TRBJ2-4	TRBD2	TGTGCCAGCAGCTTAGCCGGGGGGGCGGTCAAAAACATTCAGTACTTC	CASSLAGGAVKNIQYF
TRBV5-1	once	TRBJ2-5	.	TGCGCCAGCAGCCCAAAGATGGGAAGGGAGACCCAGTACTTC	CASSPKMGRETQYF
TRBV5-1	medium-sized	TRBJ2-1	.	TGCGCCAGCAGCTTGGAATATGAGCAGTTCTTC	CASSLEYEQFF
TRBV7-2	.	TRBJ2-7	.	TGTGCCAGCAGCGCCCTGAGGTCTTACGAGCAGTACTTC	CASSALRSYEQYF
TRBV19	once	TRBJ1-1	TRBD1	TGTGCCGTATACAGGGGCGCGGAGGCTTTCTTT	CAVYRGAEAFF
TRBV6-5	.	TRBJ2-3	.	TGTGCCAGCAGTCCCATGACAGGCGATACGCAGTATTTT	CASSPMTGDTQYF
TRBV28	.	TRBJ1-6	.	TGTGCCAGCAGGAAAAGTTCACCCCTCCACTTT	CASRKSSPLHF
TRBV12-5	.	TRBJ2-3	TRBD2	TGTGCTAGTGCCCCCGGCGGGGGGGCCGAAGATACGCAGTATTTT	CASAPGGGAEDTQYF
TRBV6-5	.	TRBJ1-4	.	TGTGCCAGCAGTTGGGGCCGCTCCGGGAATGAAAAACTGTTTTTT	CASSWGRSGNEKLFF
TRBV21-1	.	TRBJ1-1	.	TGTGCCAGCAGAAGGACAGTTAACACTGAAGCTTTCTTT	CASRRTVNTEAFF
TRBV19	.	TRBJ2-3	.	TGTGCCAGTACGGGGCGACTATCGGATACGCAGTATTTT	CASTGRLSDTQYF
TRBV11-2	.	TRBJ2-3	.	TGTGCCAGTCAGGGTGACGGCACAGATACGCAGTATTTT	CASQGDGTDTQYF
TRBV28	.	TRBJ2-2	.	TGTGCCAGCAGTTTCCAGGGTGGGACCGGGGAGCTGTTTTTT	CASSFQGGTGELFF
TRBV5-6	many	TRBJ1-1	.	TGTGCCAGCAGCTCGCTCTCAACCCTTGAAGCTTTCTTT	CASSSLSTLEAFF
TRBV4-1	.	TRBJ2-3	TRBD1	TGCGCCAGCAGCCCGGTGGGGACAGGGCTTACAGATACGCAGTATTTT	CASSPVGTGLTDTQYF
TRBV12-5	once	TRBJ1-1	TRBD1	TGTGCTAGTGGTCGGACGGGACAGGGCCCCACTGAAGCTTTCTTT	CASGRTGQGPTEAFF
TRBV2	.	TRBJ1-3	.	TGTGCCAGCAGTGAAGGAGGGTACTCTGGAAACACCATATATTTT	CASSEGGYSGNTIYF
TRBV6-6	.	TRBJ1-3	TRBD1	TGTGCCAGCAGAGCCGGGACAGGATGGTTTGGAAACACCATATATTTT	CASRAGTGWFGNTIYF
TRBV14	.	TRBJ2-3	.	TGTGCCAGCAGCCAAGGGTGGGATACGCAGTATTTT	CASSQGWDTQYF
TRBV29-1	.	TRBJ2-1	TRBD2	TGCAGCGCCAGGGGACTAGCGGGAGCATACAATGAGCAGTTCTTC	CSARGLAGAYNEQFF
TRBV30	.	TRBJ1-5	.	TGTGCCTGGAGTCTGGCAGAGAGACAGCCCCAGCATTTT	CAWSLAERQPQHF
TRBV2	.	TRBJ2-5	TRBD2	TGTGCCAGCAGTCTTGGGCGGGGGGGCCTTAGGGAGACCCAGTACTTC	CASSLGRGGLRETQYF
TRBV6-2/TRBV6-3	.	TRBJ1-2	.	TGTGCCAGCAGTCCACAGGGCCTCTATGGCTACACCTTC	CASSPQGLYGYTF
TRBV27	.	TRBJ1-4	.	TGTGCCAGCAGTTCCAGCCAAGGGCCCGAAAAACTGTTTTTT	CASSSSQGPEKLFF